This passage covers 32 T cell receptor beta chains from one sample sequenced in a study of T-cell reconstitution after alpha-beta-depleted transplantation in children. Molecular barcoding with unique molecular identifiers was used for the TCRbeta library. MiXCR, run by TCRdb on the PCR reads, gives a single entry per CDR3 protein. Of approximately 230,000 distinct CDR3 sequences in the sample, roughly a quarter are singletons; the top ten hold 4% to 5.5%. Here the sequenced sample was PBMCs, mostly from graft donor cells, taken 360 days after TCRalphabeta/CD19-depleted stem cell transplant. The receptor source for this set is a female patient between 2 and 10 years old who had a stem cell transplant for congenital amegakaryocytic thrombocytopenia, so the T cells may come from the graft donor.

This CDR3 reads CASSLNDDSFF. CDR3 sequence (DNA): TGTGCCAGCAGTTTAAATGACGACTCCTTCTTT. The rearrangement uses TRBV12-3 or TRBV12-4 and TRBJ1-1; D remains ambiguous. This CDR3 comprises 11 residues. Trimming removed 2 bases at V and 14 bases at J, with 12 bases between.

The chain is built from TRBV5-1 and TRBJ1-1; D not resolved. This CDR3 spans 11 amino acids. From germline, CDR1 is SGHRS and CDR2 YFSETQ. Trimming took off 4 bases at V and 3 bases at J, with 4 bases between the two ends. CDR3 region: CASSRDTEAFF. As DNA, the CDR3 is TGCGCCAGCAGCCGCGACACTGAAGCTTTCTTT.

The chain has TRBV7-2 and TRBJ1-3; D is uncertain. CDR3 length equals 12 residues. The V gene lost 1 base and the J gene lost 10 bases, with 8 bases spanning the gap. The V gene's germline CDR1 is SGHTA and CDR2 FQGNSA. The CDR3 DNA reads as TGTGCCAGCAGCTTAGGATTGGGGACCATATATTTT. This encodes CASSLGLGTIYF.

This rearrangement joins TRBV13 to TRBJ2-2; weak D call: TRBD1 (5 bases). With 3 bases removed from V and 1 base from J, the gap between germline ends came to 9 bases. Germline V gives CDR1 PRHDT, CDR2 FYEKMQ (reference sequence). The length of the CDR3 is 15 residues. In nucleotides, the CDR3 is TGTGCCAGCAGCTTTCGGCAGGGGAACACCGGGGAGCTGTTTTTT. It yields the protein CASSFRQGNTGELFF. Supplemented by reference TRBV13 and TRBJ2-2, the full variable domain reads AAGVIQSPRHLIKEKRETATLKCYPIPRHDTVYWYQQGPGQDPQFLISFYEKMQSDKGSIPDRFSAQQFSDYHSELNMSSLELGDSALYFCASSFRQGNTGELFFGEGSRLTVL.

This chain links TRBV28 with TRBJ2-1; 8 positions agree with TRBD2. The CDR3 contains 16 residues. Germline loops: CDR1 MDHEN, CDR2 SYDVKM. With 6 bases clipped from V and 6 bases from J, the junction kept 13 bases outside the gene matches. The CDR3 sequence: CASSPLAGRPLNEQFF. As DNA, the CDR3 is TGTGCCAGCAGCCCCTTAGCGGGACGCCCGCTCAATGAGCAGTTCTTC.

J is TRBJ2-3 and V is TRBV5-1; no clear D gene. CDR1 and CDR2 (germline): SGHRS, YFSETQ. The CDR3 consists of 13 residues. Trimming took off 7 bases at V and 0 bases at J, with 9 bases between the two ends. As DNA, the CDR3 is TGCGCCAGCGCTTACTCTAGCACAGATACGCAGTATTTT. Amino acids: CASAYSSTDTQYF.

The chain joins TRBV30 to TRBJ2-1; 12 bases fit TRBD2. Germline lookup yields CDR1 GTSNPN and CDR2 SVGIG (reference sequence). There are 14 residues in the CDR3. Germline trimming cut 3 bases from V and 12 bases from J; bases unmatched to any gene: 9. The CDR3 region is CAWRLRTSGTRQFF. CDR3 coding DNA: TGTGCCTGGAGGCTCCGGACTAGCGGGACCCGGCAGTTCTTC.

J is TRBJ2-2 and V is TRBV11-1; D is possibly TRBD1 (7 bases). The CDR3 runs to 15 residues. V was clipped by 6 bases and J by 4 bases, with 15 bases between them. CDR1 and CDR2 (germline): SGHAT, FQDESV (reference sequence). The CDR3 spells CASRARGQSTGELFF. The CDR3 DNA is TGTGCCAGCAGGGCGCGGGGACAGTCCACCGGGGAGCTGTTTTTT. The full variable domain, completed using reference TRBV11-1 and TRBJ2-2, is EAEVAQSPRYKITEKSQAVAFWCDPISGHATLYWYRQILGQGPELLVQFQDESVVDDSQLPKDRFSAERLKGVDSTLKIQPAELGDSAMYLCASRARGQSTGELFFGEGSRLTVL.

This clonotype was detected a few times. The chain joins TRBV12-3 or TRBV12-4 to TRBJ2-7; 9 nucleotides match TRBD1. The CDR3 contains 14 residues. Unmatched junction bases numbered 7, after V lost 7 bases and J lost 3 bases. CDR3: CASTTGQGHYEQYF. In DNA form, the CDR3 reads TGTGCCAGCACCACGGGACAGGGCCACTACGAGCAGTACTTC.

CDR3 sequence reads: CASLSRYSSNQPQHF. Here the CDR3 DNA reads TGTGCCAGCCTGTCCAGATATAGTAGCAATCAGCCCCAGCATTTT. V usage is TRBV21-1 and J usage is TRBJ1-5; TRBD1 is taken as the D call from the table, unchecked against the DNA. TRBV21-1 is noted as a pseudogene. The CDR3 length is 15 residues.

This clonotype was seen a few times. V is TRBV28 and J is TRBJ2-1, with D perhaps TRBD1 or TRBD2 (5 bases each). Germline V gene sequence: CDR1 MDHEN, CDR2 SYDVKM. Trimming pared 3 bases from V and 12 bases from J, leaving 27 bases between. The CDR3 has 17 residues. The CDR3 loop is CASSFIGIGTELYRQFF. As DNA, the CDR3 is TGTGCCAGCAGTTTTATCGGAATCGGGACGGAGCTTTATCGGCAGTTCTTC.

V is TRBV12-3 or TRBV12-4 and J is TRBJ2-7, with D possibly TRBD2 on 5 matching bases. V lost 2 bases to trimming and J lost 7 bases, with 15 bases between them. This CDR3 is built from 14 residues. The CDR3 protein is CASSLSFGVWEQYF. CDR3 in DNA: TGTGCCAGCAGTTTATCCTTCGGGGTTTGGGAGCAGTACTTC.

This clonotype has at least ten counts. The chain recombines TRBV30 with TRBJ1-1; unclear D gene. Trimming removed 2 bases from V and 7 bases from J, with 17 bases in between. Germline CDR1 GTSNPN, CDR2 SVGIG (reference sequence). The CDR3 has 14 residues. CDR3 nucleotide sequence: TGTGCCTGGAGTCCCACCGGCGGGAGTTATGAAGCTTTCTTT. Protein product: CAWSPTGGSYEAFF.

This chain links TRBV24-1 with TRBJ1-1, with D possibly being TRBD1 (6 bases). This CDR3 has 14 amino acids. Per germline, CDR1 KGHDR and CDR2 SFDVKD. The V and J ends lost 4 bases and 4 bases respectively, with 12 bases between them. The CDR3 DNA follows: TGTGCCACCAGTGACCCGCGCAGGGGCACTGAAGCTTTCTTT. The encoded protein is CATSDPRRGTEAFF.

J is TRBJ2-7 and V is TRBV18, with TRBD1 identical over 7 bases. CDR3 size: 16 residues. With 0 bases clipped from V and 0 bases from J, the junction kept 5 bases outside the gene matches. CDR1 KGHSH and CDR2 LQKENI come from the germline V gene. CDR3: CASSPPTGAISYEQYF. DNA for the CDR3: TGTGCCAGCTCACCACCTACAGGGGCTATCTCCTACGAGCAGTACTTC.

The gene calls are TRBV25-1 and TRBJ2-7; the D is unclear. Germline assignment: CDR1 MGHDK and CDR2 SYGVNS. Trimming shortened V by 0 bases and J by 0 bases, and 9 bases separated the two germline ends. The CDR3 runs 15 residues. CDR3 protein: CASSEYSLSSYEQYF. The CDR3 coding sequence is TGTGCCAGCAGTGAATACTCCCTGTCCTCCTACGAGCAGTACTTC.

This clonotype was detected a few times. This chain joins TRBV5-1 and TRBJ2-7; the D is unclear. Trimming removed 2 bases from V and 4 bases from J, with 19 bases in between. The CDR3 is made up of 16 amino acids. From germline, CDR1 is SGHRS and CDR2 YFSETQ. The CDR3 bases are TGCGCCAGCAGCTTAAGGCGAAACACCCCCATATACGAGCAGTACTTC. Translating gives CASSLRRNTPIYEQYF.

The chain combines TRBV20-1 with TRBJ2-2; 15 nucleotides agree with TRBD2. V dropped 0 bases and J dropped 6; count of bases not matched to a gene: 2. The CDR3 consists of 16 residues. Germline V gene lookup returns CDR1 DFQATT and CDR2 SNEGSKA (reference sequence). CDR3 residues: CSARDGLAGGSGELFF. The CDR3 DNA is TGCAGTGCTAGAGACGGACTAGCGGGAGGGTCCGGGGAGCTGTTTTTT.

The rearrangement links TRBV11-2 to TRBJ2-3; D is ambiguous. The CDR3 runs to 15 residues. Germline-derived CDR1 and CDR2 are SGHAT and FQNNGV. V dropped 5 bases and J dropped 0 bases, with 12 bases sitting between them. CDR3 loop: CASSPREKSTDTQYF. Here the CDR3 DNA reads TGTGCCAGCAGCCCCCGCGAGAAAAGCACAGATACGCAGTATTTT.

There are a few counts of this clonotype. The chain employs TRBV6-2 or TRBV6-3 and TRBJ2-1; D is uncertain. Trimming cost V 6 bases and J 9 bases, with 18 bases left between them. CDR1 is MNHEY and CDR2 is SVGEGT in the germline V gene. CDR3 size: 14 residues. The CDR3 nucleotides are TGTGCCAGCAGAAACCGAACCGGATTGTCTGAGCAGTTCTTC. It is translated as CASRNRTGLSEQFF.

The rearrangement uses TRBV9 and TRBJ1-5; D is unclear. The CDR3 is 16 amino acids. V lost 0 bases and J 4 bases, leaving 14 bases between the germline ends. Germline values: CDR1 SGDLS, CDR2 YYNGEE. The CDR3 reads CASSVVRGIGNQPQHF. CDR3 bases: TGTGCCAGCAGCGTAGTTCGAGGGATAGGAAATCAGCCCCAGCATTTT.

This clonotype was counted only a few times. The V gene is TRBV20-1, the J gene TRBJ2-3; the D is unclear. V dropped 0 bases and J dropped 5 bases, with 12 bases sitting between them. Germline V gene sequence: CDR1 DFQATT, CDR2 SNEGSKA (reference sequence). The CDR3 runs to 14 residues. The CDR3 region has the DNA TGCAGTGCTAGAGATAGGGCCTTACAAGATACGCAGTATTTT. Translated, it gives CSARDRALQDTQYF.

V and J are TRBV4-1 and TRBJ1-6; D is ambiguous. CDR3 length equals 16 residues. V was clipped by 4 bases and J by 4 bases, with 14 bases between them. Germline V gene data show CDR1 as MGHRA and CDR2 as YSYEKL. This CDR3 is CASSPLRKEYNSPLHF. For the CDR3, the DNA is TGCGCCAGCAGCCCCCTCCGGAAGGAATATAATTCACCCCTCCACTTT.

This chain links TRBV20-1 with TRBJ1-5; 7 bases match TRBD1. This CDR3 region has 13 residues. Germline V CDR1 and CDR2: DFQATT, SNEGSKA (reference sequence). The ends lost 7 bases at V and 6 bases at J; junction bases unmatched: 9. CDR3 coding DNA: TGCAGTGTCCCCCAGGGGGGGAGTCAGCCCCAGCATTTT. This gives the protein CSVPQGGSQPQHF.

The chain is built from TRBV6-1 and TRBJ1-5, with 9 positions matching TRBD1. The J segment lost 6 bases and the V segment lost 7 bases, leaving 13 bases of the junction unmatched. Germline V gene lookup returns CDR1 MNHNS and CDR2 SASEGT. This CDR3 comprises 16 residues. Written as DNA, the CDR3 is TGTGCCAGCAATGAGGGACAGGGAGGTTTTGGTCAGCCCCAGCATTTT. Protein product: CASNEGQGGFGQPQHF.

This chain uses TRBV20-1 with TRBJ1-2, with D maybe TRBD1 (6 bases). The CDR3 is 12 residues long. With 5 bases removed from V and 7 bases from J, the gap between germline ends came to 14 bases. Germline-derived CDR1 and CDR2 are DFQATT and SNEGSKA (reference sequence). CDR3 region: CSAQEQGSGYTF. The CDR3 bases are TGCAGTGCTCAGGAACAGGGAAGTGGCTACACCTTC.

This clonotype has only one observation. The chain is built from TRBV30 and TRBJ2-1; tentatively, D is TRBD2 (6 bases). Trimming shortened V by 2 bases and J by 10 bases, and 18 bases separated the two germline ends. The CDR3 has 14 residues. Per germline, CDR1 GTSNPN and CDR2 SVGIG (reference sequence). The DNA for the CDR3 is TGTGCCTGGAGTCTAGCGCCTCCCCCCCGCGAGCAGTTCTTC. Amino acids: CAWSLAPPPREQFF.

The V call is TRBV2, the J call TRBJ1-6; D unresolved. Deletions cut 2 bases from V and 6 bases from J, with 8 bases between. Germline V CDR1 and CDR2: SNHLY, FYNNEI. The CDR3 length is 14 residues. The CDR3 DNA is TGTGCCAGCAGTGAAAACAGCTTTAATTCACCCCTCCACTTT. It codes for CASSENSFNSPLHF.

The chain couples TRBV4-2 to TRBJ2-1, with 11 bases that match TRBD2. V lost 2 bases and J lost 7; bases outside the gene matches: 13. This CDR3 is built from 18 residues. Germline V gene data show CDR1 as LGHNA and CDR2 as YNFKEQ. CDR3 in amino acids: CASSQLPGLAAALNEQFF. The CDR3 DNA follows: TGTGCCAGCAGCCAACTCCCGGGACTAGCGGCCGCCCTGAATGAGCAGTTCTTC.

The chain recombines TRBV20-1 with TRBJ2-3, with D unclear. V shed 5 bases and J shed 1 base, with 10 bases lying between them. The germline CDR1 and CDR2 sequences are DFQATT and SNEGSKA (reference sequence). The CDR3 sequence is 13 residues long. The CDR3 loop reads CSAPESGTDTQYF. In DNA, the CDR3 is TGCAGTGCTCCAGAGTCGGGCACAGATACGCAGTATTTT.

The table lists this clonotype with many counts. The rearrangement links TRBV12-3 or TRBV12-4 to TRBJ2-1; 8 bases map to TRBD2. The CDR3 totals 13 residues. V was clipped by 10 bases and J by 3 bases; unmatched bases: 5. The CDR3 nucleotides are TGTGCCATCGGGGCGGGAGGCTACAATGAGCAGTTCTTC. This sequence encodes CAIGAGGYNEQFF.

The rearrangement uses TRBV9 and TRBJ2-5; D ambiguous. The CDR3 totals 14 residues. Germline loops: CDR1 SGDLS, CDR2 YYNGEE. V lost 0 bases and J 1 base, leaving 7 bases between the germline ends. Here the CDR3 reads CASSVAGSQETQYF. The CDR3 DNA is TGTGCCAGCAGCGTAGCAGGCTCCCAAGAGACCCAGTACTTC.